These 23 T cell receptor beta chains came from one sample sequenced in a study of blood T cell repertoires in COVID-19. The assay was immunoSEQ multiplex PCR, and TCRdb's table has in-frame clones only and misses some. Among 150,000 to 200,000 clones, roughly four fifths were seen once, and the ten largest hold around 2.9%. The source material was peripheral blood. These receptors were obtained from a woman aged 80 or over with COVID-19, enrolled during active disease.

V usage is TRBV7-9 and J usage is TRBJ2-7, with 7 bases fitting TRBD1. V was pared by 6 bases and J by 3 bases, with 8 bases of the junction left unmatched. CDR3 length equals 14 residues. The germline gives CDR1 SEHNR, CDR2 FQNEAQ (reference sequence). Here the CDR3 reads CASSPSTGRYEQYF. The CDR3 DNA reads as TGTGCCAGCAGTCCATCGACAGGGCGCTACGAGCAGTACTTC.

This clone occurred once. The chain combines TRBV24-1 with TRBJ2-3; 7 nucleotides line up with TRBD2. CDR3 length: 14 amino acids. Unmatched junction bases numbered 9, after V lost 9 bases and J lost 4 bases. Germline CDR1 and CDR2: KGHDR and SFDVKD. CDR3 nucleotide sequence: TGTGCCACCCGGCGGACGAGCGGGGCAGATACGCAGTATTTT. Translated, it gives CATRRTSGADTQYF.

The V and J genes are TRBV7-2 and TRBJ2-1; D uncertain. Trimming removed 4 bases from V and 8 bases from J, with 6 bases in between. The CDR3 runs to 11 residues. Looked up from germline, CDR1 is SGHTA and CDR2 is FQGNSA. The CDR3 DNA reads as TGTGCCAGCAGCTCCCGTCATGAGCAGTTCTTC. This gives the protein CASSSRHEQFF.

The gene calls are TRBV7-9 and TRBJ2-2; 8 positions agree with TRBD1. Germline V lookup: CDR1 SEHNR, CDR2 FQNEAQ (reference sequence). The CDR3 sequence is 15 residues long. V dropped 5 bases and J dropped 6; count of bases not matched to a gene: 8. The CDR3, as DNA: TGTGCCAGCAGCACCGACAGGGGAAACCCCGGGGAGCTGTTTTTT. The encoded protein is CASSTDRGNPGELFF.

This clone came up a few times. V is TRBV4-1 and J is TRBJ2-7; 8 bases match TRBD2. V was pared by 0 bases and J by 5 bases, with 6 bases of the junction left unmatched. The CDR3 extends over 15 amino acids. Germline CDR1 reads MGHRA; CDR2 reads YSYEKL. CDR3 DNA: TGCGCCAGCAGCCAAGAGGGGACTAGTTTCAACGAGCAGTACTTC. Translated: CASSQEGTSFNEQYF.

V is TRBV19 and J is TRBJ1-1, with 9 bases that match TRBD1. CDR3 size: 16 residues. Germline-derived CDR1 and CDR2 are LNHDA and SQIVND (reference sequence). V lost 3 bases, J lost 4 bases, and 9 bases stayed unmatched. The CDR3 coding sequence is TGTGCCAGTAGTATTAGGACAGGGGTCGTGCCCACTGAAGCTTTCTTT. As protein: CASSIRTGVVPTEAFF.

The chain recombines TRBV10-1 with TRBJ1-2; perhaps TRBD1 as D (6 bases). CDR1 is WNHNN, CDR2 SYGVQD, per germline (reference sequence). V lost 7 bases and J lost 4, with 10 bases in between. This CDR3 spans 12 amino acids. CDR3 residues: CASTYRAYGYTF. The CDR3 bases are TGCGCCAGCACATACAGGGCCTATGGCTACACCTTC.

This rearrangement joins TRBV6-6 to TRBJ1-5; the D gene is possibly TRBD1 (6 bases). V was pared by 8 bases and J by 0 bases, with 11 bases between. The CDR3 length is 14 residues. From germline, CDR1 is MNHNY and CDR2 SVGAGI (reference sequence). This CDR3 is CASLGQLSNQPQHF. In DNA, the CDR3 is TGTGCCAGCCTAGGACAGCTTAGCAATCAGCCCCAGCATTTT.

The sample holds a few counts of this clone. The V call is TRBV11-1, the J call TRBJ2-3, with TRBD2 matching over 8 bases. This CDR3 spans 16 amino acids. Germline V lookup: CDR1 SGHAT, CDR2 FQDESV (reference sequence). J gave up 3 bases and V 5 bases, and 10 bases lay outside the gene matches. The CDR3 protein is CASSPRRGLGTDTQYF. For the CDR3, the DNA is TGTGCCAGCAGCCCCCGGAGGGGACTAGGGACAGATACGCAGTATTTT.

In DNA, the CDR3 is TGTGCCAGCAGGGCCCCATCGAAGCCCCAGCATTTT. This encodes CASRAPSKPQHF. The chain has TRBV2 and TRBJ1-5, with no clear D. This CDR3 contains 12 residues. The germline V gene encodes CDR1 SNHLY and CDR2 FYNNEI. The germline V and J ends were trimmed by 6 bases and 8 bases, with 11 bases remaining between them. The full variable domain, rest sourced from reference TRBV2 and TRBJ1-5, is EPEVTQTPSHQVTQMGQEVILRCVPISNHLYFYWYRQILGQKVEFLVSFYNNEISEKSEIFDDQFSVERPDGSNFTLKIRSTKLEDSAMYFCASRAPSKPQHFGDGTRLSIL.

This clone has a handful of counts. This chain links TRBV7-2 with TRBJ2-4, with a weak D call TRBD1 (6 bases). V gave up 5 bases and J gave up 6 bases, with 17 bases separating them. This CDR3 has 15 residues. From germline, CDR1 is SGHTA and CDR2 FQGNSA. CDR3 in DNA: TGTGCCAGCAGCCCCCGCCTCGGACAGTTAAACATTCAGTACTTC. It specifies CASSPRLGQLNIQYF.

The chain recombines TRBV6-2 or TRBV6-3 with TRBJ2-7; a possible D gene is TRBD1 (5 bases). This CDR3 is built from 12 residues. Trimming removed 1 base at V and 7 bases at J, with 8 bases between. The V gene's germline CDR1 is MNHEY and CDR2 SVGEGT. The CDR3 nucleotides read TGTGCCAGCAGTTACTTGGGGCGGGAGCAGTACTTC. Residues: CASSYLGREQYF.

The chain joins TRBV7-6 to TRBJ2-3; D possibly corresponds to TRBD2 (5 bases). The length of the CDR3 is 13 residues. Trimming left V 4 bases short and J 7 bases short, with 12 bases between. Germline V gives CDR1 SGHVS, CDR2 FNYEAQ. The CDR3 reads CASSYTTTHTQYF. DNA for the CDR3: TGTGCCAGCAGCTACACGACTACTCATACGCAGTATTTT.

Here the CDR3 DNA reads TGTGCCACCAGTGGACAGGGTAATGAAAAACTGTTTTTT. It translates to CATSGQGNEKLFF. The V gene is TRBV24-1, the J gene TRBJ1-4, with 7 bases that match TRBD1. The ends lost 5 bases at V and 4 bases at J; junction bases unmatched: 0. CDR3 length: 13 amino acids. Germline V gene sequence: CDR1 KGHDR, CDR2 SFDVKD.

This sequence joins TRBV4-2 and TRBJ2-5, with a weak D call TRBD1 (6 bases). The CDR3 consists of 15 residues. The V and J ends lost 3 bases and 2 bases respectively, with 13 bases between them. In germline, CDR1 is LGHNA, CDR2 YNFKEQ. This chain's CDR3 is CASSQERDKQETQYF. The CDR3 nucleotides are TGTGCCAGCAGCCAGGAACGGGACAAACAAGAGACCCAGTACTTC.

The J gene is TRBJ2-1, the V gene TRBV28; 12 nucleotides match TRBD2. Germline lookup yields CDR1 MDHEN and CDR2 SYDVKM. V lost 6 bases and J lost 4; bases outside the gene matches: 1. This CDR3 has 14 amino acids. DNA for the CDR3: TGTGCCAGCAGCGGACTAGCGGGGTACAATGAGCAGTTCTTC. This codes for CASSGLAGYNEQFF.

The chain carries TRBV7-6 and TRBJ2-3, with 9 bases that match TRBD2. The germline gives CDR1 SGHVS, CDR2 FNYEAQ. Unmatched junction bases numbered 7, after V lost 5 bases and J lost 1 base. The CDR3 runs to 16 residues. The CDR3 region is CASSPQLAGGTDTQYF. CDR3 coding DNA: TGTGCCAGCAGCCCCCAGTTAGCGGGAGGCACAGATACGCAGTATTTT. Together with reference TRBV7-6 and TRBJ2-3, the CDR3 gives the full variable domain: GAGVSQSPRYKVTKRGQDVALRCDPISGHVSLYWYRQALGQGPEFLTYFNYEAQQDKSGLPNDRFSAERPEGSISTLTIQRTEQRDSAMYRCASSPQLAGGTDTQYFGPGTRLTVL.

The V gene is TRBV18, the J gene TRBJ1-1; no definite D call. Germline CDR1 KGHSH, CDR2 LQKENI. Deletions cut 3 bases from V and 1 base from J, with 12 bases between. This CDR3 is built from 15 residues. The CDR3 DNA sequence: TGTGCCAGCTCACCTCAAAGCACAGCGAACACTGAAGCTTTCTTT. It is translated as CASSPQSTANTEAFF.

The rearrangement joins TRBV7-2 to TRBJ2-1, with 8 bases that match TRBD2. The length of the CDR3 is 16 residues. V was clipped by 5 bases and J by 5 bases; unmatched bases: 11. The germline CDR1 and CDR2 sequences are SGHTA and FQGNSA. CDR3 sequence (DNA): TGTGCCAGCAGCCGCACTAGCGGAGGGGGGGACAATGAGCAGTTCTTC. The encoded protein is CASSRTSGGGDNEQFF. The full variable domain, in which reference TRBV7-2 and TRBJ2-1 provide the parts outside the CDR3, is GAGVSQSPSNKVTEKGKDVELRCDPISGHTALYWYRQSLGQGLEFLIYFQGNSAPDKSGLPSDRFSAERTGGSVSTLTIQRTQQEDSAVYLCASSRTSGGGDNEQFFGPGTRLTVL.

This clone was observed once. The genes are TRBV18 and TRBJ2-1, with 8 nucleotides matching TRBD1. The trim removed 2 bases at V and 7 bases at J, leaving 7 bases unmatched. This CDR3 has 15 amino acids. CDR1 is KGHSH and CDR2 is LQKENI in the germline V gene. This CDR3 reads CASSPTQGAVNEQFF. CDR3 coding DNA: TGTGCCAGCTCACCAACCCAGGGGGCGGTAAATGAGCAGTTCTTC.

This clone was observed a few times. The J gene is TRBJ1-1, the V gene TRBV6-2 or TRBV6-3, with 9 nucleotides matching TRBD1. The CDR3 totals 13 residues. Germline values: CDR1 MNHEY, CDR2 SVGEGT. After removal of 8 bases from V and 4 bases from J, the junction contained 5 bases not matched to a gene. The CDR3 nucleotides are TGTGCCAGCGGCCGGACAGGGGCCACTGAAGCTTTCTTT. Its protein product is CASGRTGATEAFF.

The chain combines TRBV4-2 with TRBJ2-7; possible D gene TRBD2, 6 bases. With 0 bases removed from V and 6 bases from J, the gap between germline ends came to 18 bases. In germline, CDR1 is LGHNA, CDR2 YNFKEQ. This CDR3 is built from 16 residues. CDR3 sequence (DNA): TGTGCCAGCAGCCAAGATGGCCTAGCGAAAGATAGCGAGCAGTACTTC. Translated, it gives CASSQDGLAKDSEQYF.

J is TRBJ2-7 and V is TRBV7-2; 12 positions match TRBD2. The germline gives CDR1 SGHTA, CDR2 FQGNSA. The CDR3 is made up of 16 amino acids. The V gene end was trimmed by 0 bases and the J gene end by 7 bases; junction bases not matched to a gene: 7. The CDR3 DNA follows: TGTGCCAGCAGCTTAGCAGGACTAGCGGGACAGGGGGAGCAGTACTTC. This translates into CASSLAGLAGQGEQYF.